This TCR beta chain was sequenced during a study of identical twins. General observations from the study: Alpha sequences out of frame and shared by twins had excess low generation probability.

This clonotype was detected only once. Antigen specificity is unknown. Per the germline V gene, CDR1 is SGHTA and CDR2 is FQGTGA. The V and J ends lost 3 bases and 1 base, in that order; junction bases with no gene match: 7. The length of the CDR3 is 16 residues. From the 5' RACE reads, TCRdb called clonotypes with MiXCR, one entry per CDR3 protein. The sample has hundreds of thousands of distinct CDR3 sequences; approximately 18% are singletons. These data also formed part of another study, on T cells expressing NK-cell markers. That publication notes: Sorted CD3+CD56+NKG2C+, CD3+CD56+NKG2C- and CD3+CD56-NKG2C+ T cells provided the TCR beta repertoires. Out of eight donors sequenced, seven tested HCMV-seropositive and the remaining one seronegative.

This TCR was recovered from a woman younger than 30 in good health. The chain carries TRBV7-3 and TRBJ2-3; TRBD2 matches 7 bases. Sequenced material: PBMCs. CDR3 sequence reads: CASSLIAGAGTDTQYF. CDR3 bases: TGTGCCAGCAGCTTGATAGCGGGCGCCGGCACAGATACGCAGTATTTT.